The 15 T cell receptor beta chains in this list originate from one sample, sequenced in a study of blood T cell repertoires in COVID-19. Data came from immunoSEQ multiplex PCR; TCRdb stores just in-frame clones and leaves some out. This repertoire shows roughly 80,000 clones, about nine tenths found once; its top ten account for roughly 15%. Specimen: peripheral blood. The receptors here all came from a woman aged 80 or older with active or convalescent COVID-19.

The chain is built from TRBV10-1 and TRBJ2-7; tentatively, D is TRBD2 (6 bases). Germline V gene sequence: CDR1 WNHNN, CDR2 SYGVQD (reference sequence). Trimming cost V 0 bases and J 1 base, with 13 bases left between them. There are 16 residues in the CDR3. The CDR3 region has the DNA TGCGCCAGCAGTGAGTCGGGGGACTCGGGATCCTACGAGCAGTACTTC. Its translation: CASSESGDSGSYEQYF.

The chain uses TRBV18 and TRBJ1-1; D gene unclear. The CDR3 extends over 15 amino acids. V lost 3 bases, J lost 1 base, and 12 bases lay in between. Per the germline V gene, CDR1 is KGHSH and CDR2 is LQKENI. In DNA form, the CDR3 reads TGTGCCAGCTCACCCGATAACAGCCAGAACACTGAAGCTTTCTTT. Its protein is CASSPDNSQNTEAFF.

The V gene is TRBV7-9, the J gene TRBJ2-3; 10 nucleotides match TRBD1. The CDR3 is 17 residues long. J lost 5 bases, V lost 3 bases, and 11 bases had no gene match. The germline V gene encodes CDR1 SEHNR and CDR2 FQNEAQ (reference sequence). The CDR3 protein is CASSFIMSRDRGDTQYF. The CDR3, as DNA: TGTGCCAGCAGCTTCATTATGTCCCGGGACAGGGGAGATACGCAGTATTTT.

The chain employs TRBV5-1 and TRBJ2-3, with a weak D call TRBD2 (5 bases). The CDR3 contains 14 residues. Trimming cost V 0 bases and J 6 bases, with 11 bases left between them. Germline V gene sequence: CDR1 SGHRS, CDR2 YFSETQ. CDR3 nucleotides: TGCGCCAGCAGCTTGGAGGGTAGCGTGGATACGCAGTATTTT. Encoded protein: CASSLEGSVDTQYF.

The gene calls are TRBV28 and TRBJ1-4; 9 bases are shared with TRBD1. The CDR3 contains 14 residues. Germline CDR1 reads MDHEN; CDR2 reads SYDVKM. The trim removed 6 bases at V and 10 bases at J, leaving 9 bases unmatched. The CDR3 is CASRSQGARGKLFF. CDR3 coding DNA: TGTGCCAGCAGGTCACAGGGGGCGAGGGGAAAACTGTTTTTT. The full variable domain, with the rest looked up from reference TRBV28 and TRBJ1-4, is DVKVTQSSRYLVKRTGEKVFLECVQDMDHENMFWYRQDPGLGLRLIYFSYDVKMKEKGDIPEGYSVSREKKERFSLILESASTNQTSMYLCASRSQGARGKLFFGSGTQLSVL.

V gene TRBV28 combines with J gene TRBJ1-2; the D gene is possibly TRBD1 (5 bases). CDR3 size: 16 residues. CDR1 MDHEN and CDR2 SYDVKM come from the germline V gene. V dropped 7 bases and J dropped 5 bases, with 23 bases sitting between them. The CDR3 is CASTSGSSLGLYGYTF. The CDR3 nucleotides are TGTGCCAGCACCTCCGGGTCTAGTTTGGGACTATATGGCTACACCTTC.

The J gene is TRBJ2-5, the V gene TRBV12-3 or TRBV12-4; a weak D match, TRBD2 (6 bases). V lost 7 bases and J lost 5, with 14 bases in between. The CDR3 contains 13 residues. The CDR3 nucleotides are TGTGCCAGCACCGGGAGTAGGGTGGAGACCCAGTACTTC. Its protein product is CASTGSRVETQYF.

J is TRBJ1-1 and V is TRBV9, with D hard to call. The CDR3 is made up of 15 amino acids. V lost 0 bases, J lost 1 base, and 10 bases lay in between. Germline V gene data show CDR1 as SGDLS and CDR2 as YYNGEE. The CDR3 bases are TGTGCCAGCAGCGTAGTCGAGGGTGGGAACACTGAAGCTTTCTTT. As protein: CASSVVEGGNTEAFF. Based on the CDR3 plus reference TRBV9 and TRBJ1-1, the full variable domain is DSGVTQTPKHLITATGQRVTLRCSPRSGDLSVYWYQQSLDQGLQFLIQYYNGEERAKGNILERFSAQQFPDLHSELNLSSLELGDSALYFCASSVVEGGNTEAFFGQGTRLTVV.

This chain uses TRBV21-1 with TRBJ1-5. TRBV21-1 is an annotated pseudogene. This CDR3 spans 18 amino acids. The CDR3 here is CASSRDGMELGSNQPQHF. CDR3 DNA sequence: TGTGCCAGCAGTCGCGACGGGATGGAATTAGGCAGCAATCAGCCCCAGCATTTT.

This clone occurred once. The V gene is TRBV29-1, the J gene TRBJ1-2; the match to TRBD1 covers 7 bases. This CDR3 has 12 residues. After removal of 8 bases from V and 5 bases from J, the junction contained 8 bases not matched to a gene. Germline V gene sequence: CDR1 SQVTM, CDR2 ANQGSEA. CDR3 DNA sequence: TGCAGCATCACGACCAGGGGGTATGGCTACACCTTC. Amino acids: CSITTRGYGYTF.

The chain has TRBV19 and TRBJ1-2; TRBD1 matches 7 bases. Germline lookup yields CDR1 LNHDA and CDR2 SQIVND (reference sequence). Losses at the gene ends were 5 bases for V and 5 bases for J; bases not matched to a gene: 8. The CDR3 is made up of 14 amino acids. In DNA, the CDR3 is TGTGCCAGTAGTCTGACGGGACAGAGGTATGGCTACACCTTC. Protein sequence: CASSLTGQRYGYTF. Full variable domain (remainder filled in from reference TRBV19 and TRBJ1-2): DGGITQSPKYLFRKEGQNVTLSCEQNLNHDAMYWYRQDPGQGLRLIYYSQIVNDFQKGDIAEGYSVSREKKESFPLTVTSAQKNPTAFYLCASSLTGQRYGYTFGSGTRLTVV.

This clone was counted a single time. This chain links TRBV19 with TRBJ1-6; 7 nucleotides match TRBD1. From germline, CDR1 is LNHDA and CDR2 SQIVND (reference sequence). With V trimmed by 7 bases and J by 3 bases, 6 bases remained unmatched. The CDR3 is 15 residues long. CDR3 region: CASTPGDSYNSPLHF. The CDR3 DNA reads as TGTGCCAGTACCCCAGGGGACAGCTATAATTCACCCCTCCACTTT.

This clone occurred a few times. The chain has TRBV7-2 and TRBJ2-7; tentatively, D is TRBD1 (6 bases). CDR1 is SGHTA and CDR2 is FQGNSA in the germline V gene. The V end was cut by 8 bases, the J end by 2 bases, with 19 bases between. The CDR3 covers 15 residues. CDR3 protein: CASAGNRDHPYEQYF. The CDR3 DNA sequence: TGTGCCAGCGCAGGAAACAGGGACCACCCCTACGAGCAGTACTTC.

The V gene is TRBV6-2 or TRBV6-3, the J gene TRBJ2-1; TRBD2 agrees at 9 bases. Germline V CDR1 and CDR2: MNHEY, SVGEGT. This CDR3 region has 17 residues. Trimming took 0 bases from V and 4 from J; bases not matched to a gene: 7. The CDR3 DNA sequence: TGTGCCAGCAGTTACTCTGCTCTGCGGGGGGGGTACAATGAGCAGTTCTTC. The encoded protein is CASSYSALRGGYNEQFF.

The chain is built from TRBV11-2 and TRBJ2-7; D is undetermined. Trimming left V 1 base short and J 2 bases short, with 9 bases between. The CDR3 has 14 amino acids. Germline V gene sequence: CDR1 SGHAT, CDR2 FQNNGV. The CDR3 sequence is CASSLAGSTYEQYF. As DNA, the CDR3 is TGTGCCAGCAGCTTAGCTGGTAGCACCTACGAGCAGTACTTC.